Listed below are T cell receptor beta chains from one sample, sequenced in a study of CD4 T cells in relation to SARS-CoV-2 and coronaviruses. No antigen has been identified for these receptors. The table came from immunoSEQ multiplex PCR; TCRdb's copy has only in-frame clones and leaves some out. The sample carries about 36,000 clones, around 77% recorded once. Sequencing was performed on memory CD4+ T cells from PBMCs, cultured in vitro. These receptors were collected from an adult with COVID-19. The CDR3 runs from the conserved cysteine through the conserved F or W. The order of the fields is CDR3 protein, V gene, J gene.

CASSLQGGTGELFF,TRBV5-5,TRBJ2-2
CASSLALQIEQFF,TRBV7-2,TRBJ2-1
CATSRDLGGGATDTQYF,TRBV15,TRBJ2-3
CASSTIQGGGEQYF,TRBV7-8,TRBJ2-7
CASSFRGRELFF,TRBV5-1,TRBJ2-2
CASIPRADTGELFF,TRBV6-5,TRBJ2-2
CASSGLAGGPYNEQFF,TRBV14,TRBJ2-1
CASSRILAGYTGELFF,TRBV3-1/TRBV3-2,TRBJ2-2
CASSSPGRSSYNSPLHF,TRBV7-9,TRBJ1-6
CASSFRDTGELFF,TRBV12-3/TRBV12-4,TRBJ2-2
CASSLGFNEQFF,TRBV5-4,TRBJ2-1
CASSLNVGRAGNTIYF,TRBV7-2,TRBJ1-3
CSVVRGTDTQYF,TRBV29-1,TRBJ2-3
CASSEGPRTHEQYF,TRBV9,TRBJ2-7
CASSLLRGSSYEQYF,TRBV3-1/TRBV3-2,TRBJ2-7
CASSYLESSYNEQFF,TRBV6-6,TRBJ2-1
CACRRGLKYEQYF,TRBV30,TRBJ2-7
CASQADSSPLHF,TRBV6-5,TRBJ1-6
CASSSPSLGTGGTEAFF,TRBV28,TRBJ1-1
CASGRGDTKSYEQYF,TRBV28,TRBJ2-7
CASSWGPADTQYF,TRBV2,TRBJ2-3
CAWSVWGAARSISGNTIYF,TRBV30,TRBJ1-3
CASSRFGGWDIQYF,TRBV6-5,TRBJ2-4
CASGGAATGGYEQYF,TRBV5-1,TRBJ2-7